The present T cell receptor beta chain was sequenced within a study of shared clonotypes between healthy human individuals. Looking at the study overall: A few men and two women, aged 18 to 49, were donors.

Germline values: CDR1 SEHNR, CDR2 FQNEAQ (reference sequence). Trimming cost V 5 bases and J 7 bases, with 20 bases left between them. CDR3 length: 15 amino acids. TCRdb keeps only in-frame clones here, not all; method: immunoSEQ multiplex PCR. The sample has approximately 2.5 million clones; approximately 90% are singletons. The TCR comes from a man aged 18 to 29 in good health. This sequence joins TRBV7-9 and TRBJ1-2; unclear D gene. The sample taken for sequencing was naive CD4+ T cells sorted from blood. As to subset: CD45RA+ positively selected. DNA for the CDR3: TGTGCCAGCAGCCTCGGAGGAAAGGAGGGTGGTGGCTACACCTTC. Protein sequence: CASSLGGKEGGGYTF. The complete variable domain, with remaining parts taken from reference TRBV7-9 and TRBJ1-2, reads DTGVSQNPRHKITKRGQNVTFRCDPISEHNRLYWYRQTLGQGPEFLTYFQNEAQLEKSRLLSDRFSAERPKGSFSTLEIQRTEQGDSAMYLCASSLGGKEGGGYTFGSGTRLTVV.